This T cell receptor beta chain originates from a study of blood T cell repertoires in COVID-19. Looking at the study overall: Both acute and convalescent COVID-19 samples were obtained from the United States, Italy and Spain. From T cells, B-cell-depleted T cells, or PBMCs came the material, which was cDNA or gDNA.

As originally analysed: Reference gene primer amplification in the assay estimated nucleated cell counts. The table came from immunoSEQ multiplex PCR; TCRdb's copy has only in-frame clones and leaves some out. V, J and clone size are those of that table, while D and trimming were read from the DNA. The sample yields tens of thousands of clones, roughly nine tenths seen once. The germline V and J ends were trimmed by 6 bases and 3 bases, with 9 bases remaining between them. CDR1 and CDR2 from the germline V gene are SGDLS and YYNGEE. This CDR3 has 13 residues. The chain uses TRBV9 and TRBJ2-2; D unresolved. The specimen sequenced was peripheral blood. The source is a human donor in a cohort sampled during active COVID-19. The CDR3 nucleotides read TGTGCCAGCACGTCGTATGACACCGGGGAGCTGTTTTTT. Protein product: CASTSYDTGELFF.